Following are 8 T cell receptor beta chains from one sample sequenced in a study of blood T cell repertoires in COVID-19. Profiled with immunoSEQ multiplex PCR; TCRdb holds only in-frame clones, not every one. This sample has 350,000 to 400,000 clones, with roughly nine tenths found just once. Sequenced sample: PBMCs or T cells enriched from blood (not recorded which). The receptors stem from a man between 18 and 35 years old who had recovered from COVID-19.

Here the CDR3 reads CASSIFYGSYEQYF. The CDR3 nucleotides read TGTGCCAGTAGTATCTTCTACGGCTCCTACGAGCAGTACTTC. The J gene is TRBJ2-7, the V gene TRBV19; D is uncertain. CDR1 is LNHDA, CDR2 SQIVND, per germline (reference sequence). This CDR3 is 14 amino acids long. Trimming pared 3 bases from V and 0 bases from J, leaving 9 bases between.

This chain connects TRBV9 to TRBJ1-2; D remains unclear. V lost 4 bases, J lost 3 bases, and 13 bases lay in between. There are 14 residues in the CDR3. Looked up from germline, CDR1 is SGDLS and CDR2 is YYNGEE. This chain's CDR3 is CASSPSTGYYGYTF. The CDR3 DNA follows: TGTGCCAGCAGCCCGTCCACGGGGTACTATGGCTACACCTTC.

The rearrangement links TRBV2 to TRBJ2-7; D is perhaps TRBD1 (5 bases). CDR1 is SNHLY, CDR2 FYNNEI, per germline. The CDR3 has 13 residues. V shed 7 bases and J shed 4 bases, with 14 bases lying between them. CDR3 region: CASKGPGNYEQYF. The CDR3 DNA reads TGTGCCAGCAAGGGGCCAGGGAATTACGAGCAGTACTTC.

This chain connects TRBV7-3 to TRBJ2-3; D uncertain. The CDR3 spans 11 residues. V shed 6 bases and J shed 5 bases, with 6 bases lying between them. Germline V CDR1 and CDR2: SGHTA, FQGTGA. Here the CDR3 reads CASSTGDTQYF. CDR3 nucleotides: TGTGCCAGCAGTACGGGAGATACGCAGTATTTT.

This rearrangement joins TRBV10-2 to TRBJ2-1, with 13 bases lining up with TRBD2. The CDR3 loop spans 15 amino acids. Per germline, CDR1 WSHSY and CDR2 SAAADI. The V gene end was trimmed by 7 bases and the J gene end by 10 bases; junction bases not matched to a gene: 10. CDR3 nucleotide sequence: TGCGCCAGCACCTCAAGGACTAGCGGGAGAGACGAGCAGTTCTTC. The encoded protein is CASTSRTSGRDEQFF.

This clone was found once. The chain is built from TRBV19 and TRBJ1-1; TRBD1 matches 9 bases. This CDR3 has 12 amino acids. J gave up 11 bases and V 2 bases, and 3 bases lay outside the gene matches. Germline loops: CDR1 LNHDA, CDR2 SQIVND (reference sequence). CDR3 DNA: TGTGCCAGTAGTATACGGACAGGGGAGGCTTTCTTT. This translates into CASSIRTGEAFF.

The V gene is TRBV28, the J gene TRBJ2-7; a weak D match, TRBD1 (5 bases). Germline V gene sequence: CDR1 MDHEN, CDR2 SYDVKM. This CDR3 spans 12 amino acids. The V end was cut by 6 bases, the J end by 4 bases, with 10 bases between. The CDR3 DNA follows: TGTGCCAGCAGACAGGACGGTTACGAGCAGTACTTC. Its protein product is CASRQDGYEQYF.

The chain combines TRBV18 with TRBJ1-1, with D perhaps TRBD1 (6 bases). The V end lost 2 bases, the J end lost 1 base, and 11 bases lay between the germline ends. This CDR3 contains 15 residues. The germline V gene encodes CDR1 KGHSH and CDR2 LQKENI. In DNA form, the CDR3 reads TGTGCCAGCTCACCATCCACAGGGACGAACACTGAAGCTTTCTTT. Protein sequence: CASSPSTGTNTEAFF.